This TCR beta chain came from a study of PD-L1 blockade in urothelial cancer. Study details: Men with urothelial cancer arising in the bladder made up twenty-five of 29 patients.

Generated by immunoSEQ multiplex PCR, the TCRdb table keeps only in-frame clones and is missing some. The sample lists 65,000 to 85,000 clones, about 91% occurring once. The time point is: peripheral blood 6 weeks after treatment start. V lost 5 bases and J 3 bases, leaving 11 bases between the germline ends. Per germline, CDR1 LNHDA and CDR2 SQIVND (reference sequence). The CDR3 covers 14 residues. The clonotype comes from a woman older than 75 with urothelial cancer. The gene calls are TRBV19 and TRBJ2-1; the D is unclear. Source: PBMCs, taken around atezolizumab (anti-PD-L1) treatment. The CDR3 is CASSESANYNEQFF. DNA of the CDR3: TGTGCCAGTAGTGAGAGCGCTAACTACAATGAGCAGTTCTTC.